The sequence of this TCR beta chain was determined in a study of cytomegalovirus exposure and HLA in healthy donors. Study-wide results and limits: Earlier results showed most TCR beta V segments being productive about 87% or about 30% of the time. In a later analysis, TCR beta V- and J-gene trimming was associated with a missense DCLRE1C variant. The study flagged roughly 160 TCR beta chains as cytomegalovirus-associated.

There are 13 residues in the CDR3. Germline V gives CDR1 LNHDA, CDR2 SQIVND (reference sequence). V lost 7 bases to trimming and J lost 0 bases, with 9 bases between them. Healthy bone marrow donors formed the donor group. Comment on this clone: What it recognizes is unknown.

It was with 60 Vbeta and 13 Jbeta primers that the PCR ran. Profiling relied on immunoSEQ multiplex PCR, and the TCRdb table lists in-frame clones only, not all of them. The repertoire holds 100,000 to 150,000 clones, with approximately 80% as singletons. Sequences were obtained from PBMCs. The chain recombines TRBV19 with TRBJ2-5; D uncertain. The clonotype comes from a woman aged 18 to 35 in good health and CMV-seropositive. CDR3 sequence: CASKIHNQETQYF. CDR3 bases: TGTGCCAGTAAAATACATAACCAAGAGACCCAGTACTTC.